Sequencing of this TCR beta chain was carried out in a study of T cell responses to AZD1222 COVID-19 vaccine (dated by TCRdb to the early 2020s). In terms of the full investigation: TCR sequencing was performed for more than 230 trial participants, of whom about 200 were given two doses of AZD1222 and some 26 were given two doses of MenACWY control vaccine. Trial participants were enrolled by age into subgroups of 18-55, 56-69 and 70-plus years, and roughly 150, 30 and 60 TCR-sequenced participants, respectively, were included in these subgroups. Here is what the overall study found, with its caveats: Epitopes outside the regions mutated in the B.1.351 and B.1.1.7 variants were reportedly recognized by nearly half of the unique spike-specific TCRs. CD4 TCRs associated with the vaccine covered the entire spike protein, and the dominant responses were in regions 160-218 and 743-854. After two AZD1222 doses, spike-specific TCR breadth and depth were significantly higher than at day 0 and than in MenACWY recipients. In the small 56-69-year group, the increase in depth fell short of significance, most likely because of low power. Most participants were white British and females outnumbered males, and the authors suggested that clonal diversity may have been underestimated. Because no day 14 peak-response samples were available, repertoires were characterized only after the peak T cell response. Conclusions about previously exposed vaccinees are limited because only a handful of AZD1222 recipients were SARS-CoV-2 seropositive at baseline.

As encoded in the germline V gene, CDR1 is SNHLY while CDR2 is FYNNEI. Reading from cysteine to phenylalanine, the CDR3 counts 14 amino acids. Only the CDR3 DNA stays, 42 bases, in frame from base 1. Germline trimming amounts to 6 bases on V and 8 bases on J, with 6 as the count of junction bases outside the gene matches. The CDR3 regions of human TCRbeta chains were analyzed by immunosequencing. Under the source paper's analysis protocol: TCRs in the repertoires were compared against a reference library of SARS-CoV-2-specific TCRs that had been generated with the MIRA antigen-specificity platform. Breadth was defined as the fraction of unique TCRs that were SARS-CoV-2-associated, and depth was defined as the fraction of total T cells that were SARS-CoV-2-associated. Using the MIRA data, each spike-specific TCR was assigned both to the spike region to which the TCR was reactive and to a CD4 or CD8 class. Log10-transformed breadth and depth values were compared by one-way ANOVA with Sidak's multiple comparisons tests. The table was pulled from immuneACCESS by TCRdb, which kept in-frame rearrangements only. Such tables lose some clones; where checked, under half of the loss comes from unresolved V genes, and the rest has no known cause. From that table come the V and J calls and clone size; the DNA was used to work out D and trimming. A total of about 56,000 clones appear in this sample, about 88% of them only once. The ten largest clones represent 6.5% to 8.5% of the sample.

The time point label, as the study defines it: about 28 days (+/-7) after the second vaccine dose. AZD1222 recipients with second doses at about 4 weeks or about 12 weeks were pooled, because spike-specific TCR depth and breadth did not differ between schedules. Vaccinee samples came from UK trials COV001 and COV002, including a single-blind randomized controlled phase 2/3 trial of AZD1222 (ChAdOx1 nCoV-19) in healthy adults. For TCRbeta chain sequencing, PBMC samples from trial participants were taken at day 0 and at day 28 after the second dose. A word on this clone: The specificity of this receptor is unknown. No much larger clone is present one base from it, and per-base qualities are unavailable.

This clonotype originated in an adult who received the AZD1222 COVID-19 vaccine. The specimen was peripheral blood, collected 28 days after the second AZD1222 dose. The chain was built from TRBV2 and TRBJ1-4, with 10 central nucleotides matching TRBD1. The encoded CDR3 is CASSWTGGGEKLFF. The DNA is as follows: TGTGCCAGCAGCTGGACAGGGGGGGGAGAAAAACTGTTTTTT. Full variable domain (CDR3 extended with the reference TRBV2 and TRBJ1-4 proteins): EPEVTQTPSHQVTQMGQEVILRCVPISNHLYFYWYRQILGQKVEFLVSFYNNEISEKSEIFDDQFSVERPDGSNFTLKIRSTKLEDSAMYFCASSWTGGGEKLFFGSGTQLSVL.